Described below is a single T cell receptor beta chain sequence and its context. Its matching antigen is unknown. The source of the sample is a study of cytomegalovirus exposure and HLA in healthy donors. Study findings and constraints: In a later analysis, across HLA loci, associated TCR counts were highest for DRB1, lowest for HLA-C.

In the PCR, 60 Vbeta and 13 Jbeta primers were used. Profiled with immunoSEQ multiplex PCR; TCRdb holds only in-frame clones, not every one. The sample has 100,000 to 140,000 clones, 70% to 85% seen once. The V gene's germline CDR1 is SNHLY and CDR2 FYNNEI. Trimming removed 2 bases from V and 5 bases from J, with 12 bases in between. The CDR3 runs 14 residues. The chain carries TRBV2 and TRBJ2-5; D is uncertain. Sequenced material: PBMCs. The receptor was isolated from a male donor in good health and CMV-seronegative. For the CDR3, the DNA is TGTGCCAGCAGTGAACATGAAAGCATGGAGACCCAGTACTTC. Protein sequence: CASSEHESMETQYF.